The entry below describes one TCR beta chain. This table comes from immunoSEQ multiplex PCR, and its TCRdb copy is limited to in-frame clones, with some not included. Here the sample spans about 83,000 clones, around 95% being singletons. This specimen belongs to a study of technical replicates of blood from a handful of donors. The CDR3 covers 18 residues. The sample taken for sequencing was T cells isolated from PBMCs. This chain joins TRBV21-1 and TRBJ2-7; whether TRBD1, the table's D call, matches the DNA was not checked. TRBV21-1 is a recognized pseudogene. The sequence derives from a human donor in good health. CDR3: CASPYPGQGVGRSYEQYF. The CDR3 bases are TGTGCCAGTCCCTATCCGGGACAGGGAGTGGGCAGGTCCTACGAGCAGTACTTC.